This TCR beta chain was sequenced in a study of shared clonotypes between healthy human individuals. Study information: Plates per donor: three CD4 naive, three CD4 memory, two CD8 naive, one CD8 memory.

The authors ran the assay at deep level. In the authors' workflow: Filtering differed since immunoSEQ provided only junctions, with no quality scores. TCRdb's table, derived via immunoSEQ multiplex PCR, lists solely in-frame clones and lacks some. From that table come the V and J calls and clone size; the DNA was used to work out D and trimming. The sample has over a million clones, 78% seen once; the top ten hold 0.5% to 0.65%. All the donors were Caucasian adults who lived in Nashville, Tennessee. The receptor's source is a man aged 18 to 29 in good health. Some clones in this sample may be carry-over from other donors' samples. The sample was memory CD4+ T cells from PBMCs. Indicated subset: CD45RA-negative fraction.

For the CDR3, the DNA is TGTGCCAGCCGACAGGGTGGTCAGCCCCAGCATTTT. Protein: CASRQGGQPQHF. The chain couples TRBV28 to TRBJ1-5, with 7 positions matching TRBD1. Germline V gene data show CDR1 as MDHEN and CDR2 as SYDVKM. V gave up 8 bases and J gave up 6 bases; unmatched junction bases: 4. The CDR3 has 12 residues.